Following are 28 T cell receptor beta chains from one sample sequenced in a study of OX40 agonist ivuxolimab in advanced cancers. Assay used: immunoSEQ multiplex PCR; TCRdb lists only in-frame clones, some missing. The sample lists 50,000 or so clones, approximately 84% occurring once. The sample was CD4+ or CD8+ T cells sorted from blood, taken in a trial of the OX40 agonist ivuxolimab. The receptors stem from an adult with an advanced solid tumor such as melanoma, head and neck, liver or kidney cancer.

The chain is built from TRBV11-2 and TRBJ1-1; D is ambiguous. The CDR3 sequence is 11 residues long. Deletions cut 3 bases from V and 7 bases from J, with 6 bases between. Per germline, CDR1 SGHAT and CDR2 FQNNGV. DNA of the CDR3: TGTGCCAGCAGCTTCTTAGGTGAAGCTTTCTTT. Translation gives CASSFLGEAFF. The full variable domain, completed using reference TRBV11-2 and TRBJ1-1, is EAGVAQSPRYKIIEKRQSVAFWCNPISGHATLYWYQQILGQGPKLLIQFQNNGVVDDSQLPKDRFSAERLKGVDSTLKIQPAKLEDSAVYLCASSFLGEAFFGQGTRLTVV.

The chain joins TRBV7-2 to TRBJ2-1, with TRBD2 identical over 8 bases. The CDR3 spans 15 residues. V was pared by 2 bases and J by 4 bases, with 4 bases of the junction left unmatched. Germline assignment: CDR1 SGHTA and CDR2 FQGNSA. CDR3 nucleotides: TGTGCCAGCAGCTTATTACTAGCGGATTACAATGAGCAGTTCTTC. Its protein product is CASSLLLADYNEQFF.

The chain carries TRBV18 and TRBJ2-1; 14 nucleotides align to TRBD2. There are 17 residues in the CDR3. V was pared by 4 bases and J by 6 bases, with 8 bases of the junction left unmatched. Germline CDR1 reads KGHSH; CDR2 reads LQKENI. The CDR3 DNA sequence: TGTGCCAGCTCACGACCGGGACTAGCGGGAGTAGGCAATGAGCAGTTCTTC. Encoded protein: CASSRPGLAGVGNEQFF.

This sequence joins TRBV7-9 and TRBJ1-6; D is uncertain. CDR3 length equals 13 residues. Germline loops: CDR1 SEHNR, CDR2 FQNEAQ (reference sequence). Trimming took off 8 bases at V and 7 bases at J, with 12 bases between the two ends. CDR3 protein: CASGTTKNSPLHF. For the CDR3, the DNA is TGTGCCAGCGGCACCACCAAAAATTCACCCCTCCACTTT. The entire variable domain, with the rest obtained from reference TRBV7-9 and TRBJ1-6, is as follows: DTGVSQNPRHKITKRGQNVTFRCDPISEHNRLYWYRQTLGQGPEFLTYFQNEAQLEKSRLLSDRFSAERPKGSFSTLEIQRTEQGDSAMYLCASGTTKNSPLHFGNGTRLTVT.

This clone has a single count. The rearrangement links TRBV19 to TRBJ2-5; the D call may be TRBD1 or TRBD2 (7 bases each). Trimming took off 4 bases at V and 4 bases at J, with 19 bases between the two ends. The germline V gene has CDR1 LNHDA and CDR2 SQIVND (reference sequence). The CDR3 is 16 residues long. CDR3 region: CASSTGGATWRETQYF. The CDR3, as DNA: TGTGCCAGTAGTACAGGGGGGGCGACTTGGCGAGAGACCCAGTACTTC.

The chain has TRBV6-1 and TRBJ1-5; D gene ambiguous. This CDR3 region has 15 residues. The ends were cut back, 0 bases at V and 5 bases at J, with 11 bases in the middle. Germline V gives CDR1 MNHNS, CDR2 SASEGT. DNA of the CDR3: TGTGCCAGCAGTGAAGCCCGTATCCGGGATCAGCCCCAGCATTTT. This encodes CASSEARIRDQPQHF.

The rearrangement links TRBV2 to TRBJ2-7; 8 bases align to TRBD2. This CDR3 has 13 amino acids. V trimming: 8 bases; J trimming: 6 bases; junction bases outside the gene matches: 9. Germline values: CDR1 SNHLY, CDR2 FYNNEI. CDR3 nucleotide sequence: TGTGCCAGCTCGGGACTAGGAGATGGCGAGCAGTACTTC. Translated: CASSGLGDGEQYF.

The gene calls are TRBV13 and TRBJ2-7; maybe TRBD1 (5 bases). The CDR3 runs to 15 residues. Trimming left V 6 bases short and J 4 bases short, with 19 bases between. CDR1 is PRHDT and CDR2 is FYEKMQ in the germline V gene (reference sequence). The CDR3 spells CASSRGTGEVYEQYF. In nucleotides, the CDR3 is TGTGCCAGCAGTAGGGGAACAGGCGAAGTTTACGAGCAGTACTTC.

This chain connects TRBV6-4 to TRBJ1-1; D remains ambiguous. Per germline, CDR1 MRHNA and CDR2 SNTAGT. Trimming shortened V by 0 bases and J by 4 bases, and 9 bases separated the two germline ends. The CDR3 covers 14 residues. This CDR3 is CASSDSWAGTEAFF. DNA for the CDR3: TGTGCCAGCAGTGACTCCTGGGCAGGCACTGAAGCTTTCTTT.

In DNA form, the CDR3 reads TGTGCCAGCAGCTTCTCCGGGACTAGCGGGAGCACAGATACGCAGTATTTT. Its protein product is CASSFSGTSGSTDTQYF. V usage is TRBV5-8 and J usage is TRBJ2-3; 12 bases map to TRBD2. The V gene end was trimmed by 2 bases and the J gene end by 0 bases; junction bases not matched to a gene: 4. CDR1 is SGHTS and CDR2 is YDEGEE in the germline V gene. This CDR3 has 17 amino acids.

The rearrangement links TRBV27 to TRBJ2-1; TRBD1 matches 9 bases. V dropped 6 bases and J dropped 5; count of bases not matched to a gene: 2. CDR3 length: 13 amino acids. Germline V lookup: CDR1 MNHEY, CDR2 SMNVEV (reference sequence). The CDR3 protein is CASRWTGDNEQFF. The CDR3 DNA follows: TGTGCCAGCAGATGGACAGGGGACAATGAGCAGTTCTTC.

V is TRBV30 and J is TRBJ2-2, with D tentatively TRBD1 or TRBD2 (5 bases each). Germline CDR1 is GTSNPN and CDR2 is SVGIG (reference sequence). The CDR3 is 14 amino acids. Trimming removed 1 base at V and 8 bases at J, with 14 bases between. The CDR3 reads CAWSGPGRGGELFF. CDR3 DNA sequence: TGTGCCTGGAGTGGGCCAGGGAGAGGGGGGGAGCTGTTTTTT.

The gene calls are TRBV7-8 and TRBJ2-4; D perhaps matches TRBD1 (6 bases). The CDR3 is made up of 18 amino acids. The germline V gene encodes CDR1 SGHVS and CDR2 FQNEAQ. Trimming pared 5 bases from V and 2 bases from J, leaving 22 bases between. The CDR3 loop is CASSLRRTGLGSKNIQYF. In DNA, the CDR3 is TGTGCCAGCAGCCTGCGCCGCACAGGGTTGGGATCCAAAAACATTCAGTACTTC.

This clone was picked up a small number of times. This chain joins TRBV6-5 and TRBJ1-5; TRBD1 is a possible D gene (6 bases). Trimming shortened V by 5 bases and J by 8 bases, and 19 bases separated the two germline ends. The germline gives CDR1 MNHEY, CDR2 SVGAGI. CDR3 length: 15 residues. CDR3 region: CASSPSSEGVKPQHF. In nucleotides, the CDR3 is TGTGCCAGCAGTCCCTCGTCGGAGGGGGTTAAGCCCCAGCATTTT.

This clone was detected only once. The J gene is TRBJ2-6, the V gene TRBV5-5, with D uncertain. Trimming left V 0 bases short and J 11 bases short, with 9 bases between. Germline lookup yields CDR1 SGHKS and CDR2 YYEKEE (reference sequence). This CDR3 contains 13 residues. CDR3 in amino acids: CASSLGASYVLTF. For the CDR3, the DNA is TGTGCCAGCAGCTTGGGGGCGAGTTACGTCCTGACTTTC.

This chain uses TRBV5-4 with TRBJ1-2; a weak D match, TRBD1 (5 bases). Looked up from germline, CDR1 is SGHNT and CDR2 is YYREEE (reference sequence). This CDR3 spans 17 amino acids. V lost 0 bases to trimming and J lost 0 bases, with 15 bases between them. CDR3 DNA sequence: TGTGCCAGCAGCTTGGTGGAGGGAAGGGGCACTAACTATGGCTACACCTTC. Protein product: CASSLVEGRGTNYGYTF.

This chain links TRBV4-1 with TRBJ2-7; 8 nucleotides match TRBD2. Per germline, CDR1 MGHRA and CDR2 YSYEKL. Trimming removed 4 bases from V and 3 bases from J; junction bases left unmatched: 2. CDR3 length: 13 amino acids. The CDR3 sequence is CASSPGGNYEQYF. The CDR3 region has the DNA TGCGCCAGCAGCCCGGGAGGGAACTACGAGCAGTACTTC.

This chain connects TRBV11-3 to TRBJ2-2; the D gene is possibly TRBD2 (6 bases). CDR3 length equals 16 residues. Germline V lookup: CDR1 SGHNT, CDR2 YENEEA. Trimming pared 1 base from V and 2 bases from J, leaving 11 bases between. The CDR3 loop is CASSLGGGANTGELFF. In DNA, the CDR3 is TGTGCCAGCAGCTTAGGCGGCGGGGCTAACACCGGGGAGCTGTTTTTT.

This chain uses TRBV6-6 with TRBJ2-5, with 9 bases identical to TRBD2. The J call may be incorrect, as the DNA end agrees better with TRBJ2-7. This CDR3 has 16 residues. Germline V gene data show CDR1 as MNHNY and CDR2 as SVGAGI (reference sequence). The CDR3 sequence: CASSYGVGQREDEQYF. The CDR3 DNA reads TGTGCCAGCAGTTACGGCGTGGGCCAGCGGGAGGACGAGCAGTACTTC.

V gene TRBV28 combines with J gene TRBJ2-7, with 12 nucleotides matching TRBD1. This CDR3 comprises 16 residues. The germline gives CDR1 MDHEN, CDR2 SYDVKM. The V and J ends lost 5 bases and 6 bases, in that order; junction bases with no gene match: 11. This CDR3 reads CASSNLRRDRGPEQYF. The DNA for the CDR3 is TGTGCCAGCAGTAACTTACGTCGGGACAGGGGGCCCGAGCAGTACTTC.

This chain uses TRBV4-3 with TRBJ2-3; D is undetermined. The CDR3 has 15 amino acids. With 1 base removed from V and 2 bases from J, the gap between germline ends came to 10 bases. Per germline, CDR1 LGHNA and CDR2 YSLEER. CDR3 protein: CASSQGLENTDTQYF. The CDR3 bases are TGCGCCAGCAGCCAAGGTTTGGAAAACACAGATACGCAGTATTTT.

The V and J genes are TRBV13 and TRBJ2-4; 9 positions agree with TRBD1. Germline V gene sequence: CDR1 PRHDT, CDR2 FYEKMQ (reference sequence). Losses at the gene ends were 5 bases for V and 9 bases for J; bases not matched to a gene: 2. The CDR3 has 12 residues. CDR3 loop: CASSETGGIQYF. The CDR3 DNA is TGTGCCAGCAGCGAGACAGGGGGCATTCAGTACTTC.

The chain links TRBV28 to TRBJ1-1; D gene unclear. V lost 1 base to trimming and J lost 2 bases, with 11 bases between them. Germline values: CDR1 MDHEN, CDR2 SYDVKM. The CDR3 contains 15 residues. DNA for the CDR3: TGTGCCAGCAGTTTATTGCGGGGAGACAACACTGAAGCTTTCTTT. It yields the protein CASSLLRGDNTEAFF. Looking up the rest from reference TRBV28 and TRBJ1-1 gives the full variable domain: DVKVTQSSRYLVKRTGEKVFLECVQDMDHENMFWYRQDPGLGLRLIYFSYDVKMKEKGDIPEGYSVSREKKERFSLILESASTNQTSMYLCASSLLRGDNTEAFFGQGTRLTVV.

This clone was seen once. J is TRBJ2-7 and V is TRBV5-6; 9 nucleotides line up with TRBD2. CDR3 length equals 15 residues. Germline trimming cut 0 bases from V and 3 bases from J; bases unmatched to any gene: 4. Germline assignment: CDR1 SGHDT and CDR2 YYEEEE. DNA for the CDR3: TGTGCCAGCAGCTTGGGGGGTAGCGGGAGCTACGAGCAGTACTTC. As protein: CASSLGGSGSYEQYF.

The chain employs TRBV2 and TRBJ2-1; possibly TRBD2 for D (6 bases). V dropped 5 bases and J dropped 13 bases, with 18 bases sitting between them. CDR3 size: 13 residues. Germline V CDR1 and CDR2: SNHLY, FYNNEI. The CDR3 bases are TGTGCCAGCAGTAGTGAGACTAGTCGACGCCAGTTCTTC. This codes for CASSSETSRRQFF.

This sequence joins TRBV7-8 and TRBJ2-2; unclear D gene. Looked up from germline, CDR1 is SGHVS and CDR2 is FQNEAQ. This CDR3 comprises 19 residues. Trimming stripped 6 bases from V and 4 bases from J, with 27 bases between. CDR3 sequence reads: CASSRRRTGLFPLTGELFF. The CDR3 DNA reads TGTGCCAGCAGTCGCCGGCGTACCGGTCTTTTTCCCCTCACCGGGGAGCTGTTTTTT. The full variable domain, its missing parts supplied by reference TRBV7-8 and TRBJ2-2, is GAGVSQSPRYKVAKRGQDVALRCDPISGHVSLFWYQQALGQGPEFLTYFQNEAQLDKSGLPSDRFFAERPEGSVSTLKIQRTQQEDSAVYLCASSRRRTGLFPLTGELFFGEGSRLTVL.

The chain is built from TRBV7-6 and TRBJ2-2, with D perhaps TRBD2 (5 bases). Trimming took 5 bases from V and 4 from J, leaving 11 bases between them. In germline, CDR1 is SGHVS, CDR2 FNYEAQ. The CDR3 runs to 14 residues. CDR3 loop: CASSRSRGTGELFF. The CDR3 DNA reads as TGTGCCAGCAGCCGGAGTCGGGGCACCGGGGAGCTGTTTTTT.

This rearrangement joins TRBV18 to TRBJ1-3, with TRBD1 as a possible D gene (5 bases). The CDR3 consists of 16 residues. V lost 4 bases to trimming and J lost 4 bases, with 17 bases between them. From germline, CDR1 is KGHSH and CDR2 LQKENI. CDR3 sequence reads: CASSRDRDQVGNTIYF. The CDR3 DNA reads TGTGCCAGCTCACGGGACCGGGACCAGGTGGGAAACACCATATATTTT.